These 15 T cell receptor beta chains share one sample of origin, sequenced in a study of T-cell memory formation after mild COVID-19. A single record per CDR3 protein comes from TCRdb applying MiXCR to the 5' RACE reads. The sample lists 140,000 to 150,000 distinct CDR3 sequences; roughly 19% were seen once. The sequenced sample was PBMCs or a T cell subset sorted from them (not recorded which). The source is an adult woman who had mild COVID-19 (a few samples of this study predate the infection). Cell type and time point are not known.

The V call is TRBV18, the J call TRBJ2-7; 9 bases match TRBD1. The CDR3 covers 15 residues. Germline V CDR1 and CDR2: KGHSH, LQKENI. V dropped 3 bases and J dropped 6; count of bases not matched to a gene: 9. The CDR3 here is CASSPMGTGMSEQYF. The CDR3, as DNA: TGTGCCAGCTCACCGATGGGGACAGGGATGTCCGAGCAGTACTTC. The full variable domain, rest sourced from reference TRBV18 and TRBJ2-7, is NAGVMQNPRHLVRRRGQEARLRCSPMKGHSHVYWYRQLPEEGLKFMVYLQKENIIDESGMPKERFSAEFPKEGPSILRIQQVVRGDSAAYFCASSPMGTGMSEQYFGPGTRLTVT.

The chain carries TRBV20-1 and TRBJ1-1, with D possibly being TRBD1 (5 bases). Looked up from germline, CDR1 is DFQATT and CDR2 is SNEGSKA (reference sequence). V was shortened by 2 bases and J by 4 bases, with 11 bases between the two germline ends. The CDR3 is 13 residues long. CDR3 sequence: CSARRQLGTEAFF. The CDR3 DNA is TGCAGTGCTAGAAGACAGCTCGGCACTGAAGCTTTCTTT.

This clonotype was counted at least ten times. V is TRBV7-9 and J is TRBJ2-1, with D hard to call. CDR3 length: 12 amino acids. V gave up 6 bases and J gave up 9 bases, with 12 bases separating them. Germline assignment: CDR1 SEHNR and CDR2 FQNEAQ (reference sequence). CDR3 in DNA: TGTGCCAGCAGTCCTTCGGTCGGTGAGCAGTTCTTC. It yields the protein CASSPSVGEQFF.

This clonotype appeared a few times. The gene calls are TRBV5-1 and TRBJ2-3; D may be TRBD1 (6 bases). The CDR3 has 15 amino acids. Germline CDR1 is SGHRS and CDR2 is YFSETQ. V was clipped by 4 bases and J by 4 bases, with 16 bases between them. The CDR3 spells CASSREGVSPDTQYF. CDR3 nucleotides: TGCGCCAGCAGCCGAGAGGGGGTAAGCCCAGATACGCAGTATTTT.

Remarks on this clonotype: Compared with germline, one end of the junction differs, possibly owing to a read error. The chain has TRBV7-2 and TRBJ2-5; D unclear. The CDR3 has 15 amino acids. Germline V lookup: CDR1 SGHTA, CDR2 FQGNSA. The CDR3 is CASILMPGEEETQYF. The DNA for the CDR3 is TGTGCCAGCATCTTAATGCCAGGTGAAGAAGAGACCCAGTACTTC.

This chain connects TRBV15 to TRBJ2-7; TRBD1 is a possible D gene (5 bases). Germline assignment: CDR1 LNHNV and CDR2 YYDKDF (reference sequence). CDR3 length: 13 residues. V was clipped by 5 bases and J by 6 bases, with 14 bases between them. CDR3 DNA sequence: TGTGCCACCAGCGGCAGACGAAGGGGCGAGCAGTACTTC. Its translation: CATSGRRRGEQYF.

This clonotype was detected ten times or more. The chain recombines TRBV6-2 or TRBV6-3 with TRBJ1-5; D remains ambiguous. V lost 5 bases, J lost 9 bases, and 11 bases lay in between. Germline CDR1 reads MNHEY; CDR2 reads SVGEGT. This CDR3 contains 12 residues. The CDR3 loop reads CASSPVLLPQHF. The CDR3 nucleotides read TGTGCCAGCAGTCCTGTTTTGTTGCCCCAGCATTTT.

The genes are TRBV7-2 and TRBJ2-7; 8 bases line up with TRBD2. The CDR3 runs 17 residues. V lost 5 bases, J lost 4 bases, and 16 bases stayed unmatched. Germline assignment: CDR1 SGHTA and CDR2 FQGNSA. The CDR3 loop is CASSRPGTSPLGYEQYF. The CDR3 DNA reads TGTGCCAGCAGCCGTCCCGGGACTAGTCCCCTGGGTTACGAGCAGTACTTC.

This clonotype was picked up a small number of times. The V call is TRBV27, the J call TRBJ2-5, with 7 bases fitting TRBD1. CDR1 is MNHEY and CDR2 is SMNVEV in the germline V gene (reference sequence). The junction had 4 bases not matched to a gene; V was cut back by 6 bases and J by 3 bases. CDR3 size: 13 residues. CDR3 loop: CASRDTGEETQYF. CDR3 in DNA: TGTGCCAGCAGGGATACAGGGGAAGAGACCCAGTACTTC.

This clonotype was seen at least ten times. V is TRBV9 and J is TRBJ2-7; the match to TRBD2 covers 10 bases. The CDR3 has 15 amino acids. V was clipped by 3 bases and J by 2 bases; unmatched bases: 5. CDR1 is SGDLS, CDR2 YYNGEE, per germline. The CDR3 DNA reads TGTGCCAGCAGCGGGGGGACTAGCGCGACCTACGAGCAGTACTTC. This translates into CASSGGTSATYEQYF. Complete variable domain (other parts from reference TRBV9 and TRBJ2-7): DSGVTQTPKHLITATGQRVTLRCSPRSGDLSVYWYQQSLDQGLQFLIQYYNGEERAKGNILERFSAQQFPDLHSELNLSSLELGDSALYFCASSGGTSATYEQYFGPGTRLTVT.

The rearrangement joins TRBV24-1 to TRBJ2-2; 10 nucleotides agree with TRBD2. CDR3 length: 19 amino acids. Per the germline V gene, CDR1 is KGHDR and CDR2 is SFDVKD. Trimming removed 0 bases from V and 2 bases from J; junction bases left unmatched: 8. CDR3 residues: CATSDLRASGSLNTGELFF. The CDR3, as DNA: TGTGCCACCAGTGATTTGAGGGCTAGCGGGAGTCTTAACACCGGGGAGCTGTTTTTT.

This clonotype appeared a few times. This sequence joins TRBV6-2 or TRBV6-3 and TRBJ2-5, with D perhaps matching TRBD1 or TRBD2 (5 bases each). Trimming shortened V by 4 bases and J by 4 bases, and 16 bases separated the two germline ends. Germline V lookup: CDR1 MNHEY, CDR2 SVGEGT. The CDR3 runs to 15 residues. For the CDR3, the DNA is TGTGCCAGCAGTTCGTCAGGGACCCGCGCAGAGACCCAGTACTTC. This encodes CASSSSGTRAETQYF.

In its sample, this clonotype was seen a few times. The chain is built from TRBV4-2 and TRBJ2-1, with a weak D call TRBD2 (5 bases). From germline, CDR1 is LGHNA and CDR2 YNFKEQ. The CDR3 spans 16 residues. Trimming left V 3 bases short and J 8 bases short, with 20 bases between. Here the CDR3 DNA reads TGTGCCAGCAGCCACCAAGCGGAAATCCCCTCCGATGAGCAGTTCTTC. The encoded protein is CASSHQAEIPSDEQFF.

The CDR3 DNA is TGTGCCAGCAGAAAAGCAGGTGACAACACTGAAGCTTTCTTT. Encoded protein: CASRKAGDNTEAFF. The J gene is TRBJ1-1, the V gene TRBV27; D is uncertain. This CDR3 has 14 amino acids. Trimming removed 6 bases at V and 2 bases at J, with 13 bases between. Germline V CDR1 and CDR2: MNHEY, SMNVEV (reference sequence).

The chain carries TRBV2 and TRBJ2-6; 10 bases line up with TRBD1. CDR1 and CDR2 (germline): SNHLY, FYNNEI. J lost 2 bases, V lost 3 bases, and 7 bases had no gene match. The CDR3 runs to 18 residues. The CDR3 loop is CASSDRGQGFPGANVLTF. Here the CDR3 DNA reads TGTGCCAGCAGTGATAGGGGACAGGGGTTCCCTGGGGCCAACGTCCTGACTTTC.